This T cell receptor (beta chain) was identified during a study of beta chain features in type 1 diabetes. Regarding the study as a whole: A pattern of fewer insertions and more deletions at VDJ junctions was seen in type 1 diabetes patients.

This clone was recorded a few times. Its specificity is unknown. A single heparinised blood sample, averaging roughly 0.11 L, was obtained per donor. V lost 3 bases and J 7 bases, leaving 9 bases between the germline ends. In germline, CDR1 is MNHEY, CDR2 SMNVEV (reference sequence). The CDR3 covers 12 residues. TCRB transcripts that were expressed got sequenced, as all of the isolated RNA had been reverse transcribed. TCRdb's table, derived via immunoSEQ multiplex PCR, lists solely in-frame clones and lacks some. The sample has under 450,000 clones, roughly 16% seen once. The source is a woman in her late teens or twenties in good health. The sample comprised naive CD4+ T cells from blood. The chain couples TRBV27 to TRBJ1-2, with D uncertain. Here the CDR3 reads CASSFTVGGYTF. CDR3 DNA: TGTGCCAGCAGTTTCACGGTCGGTGGCTACACCTTC.